This T cell receptor beta chain was retrieved from a study of shared clonotypes between healthy human individuals. Sequenced by immunoSEQ multiplex PCR; TCRdb stores in-frame clones only, minus some. The repertoire holds about 2 million clones, less than 95% seen once, with under 1.5% in the top ten. Germline V gene lookup returns CDR1 MDHEN and CDR2 SYDVKM. The CDR3 contains 14 residues. The ends were cut back, 4 bases at V and 0 bases at J, with 7 bases in the middle. It was CD45RO-negative cells, positively selected for CCR7, that made up naive CD8 cells, with terminally differentiated effector memory CD45RA+ cells excluded.

The chain carries TRBV28 and TRBJ1-3; a weak D match, TRBD1 (5 bases). The sample comprised naive CD8+ T cells sorted from blood. This receptor was identified in a man aged 18 to 29 in good health. The CDR3 DNA sequence: TGTGCCAGCAGTTGGGGGACCTCTGGAAACACCATATATTTT. It translates to CASSWGTSGNTIYF.